The 10 T cell receptor beta chains given below trace back to one sample, sequenced in a study of OX40 agonist ivuxolimab in advanced cancers. TCRdb's table, derived via immunoSEQ multiplex PCR, lists solely in-frame clones and lacks some. The sample has some 82,000 clones; around 90% are singletons. The specimen was CD4+ or CD8+ T cells sorted from blood, collected in a trial of the OX40 agonist ivuxolimab. These receptors all come from an adult with an advanced solid tumor such as melanoma, head and neck, liver or kidney cancer.

The chain is built from TRBV19 and TRBJ1-4; D possibly corresponds to TRBD1 (6 bases). V lost 4 bases, J lost 8 bases, and 11 bases lay in between. CDR1 is LNHDA and CDR2 is SQIVND in the germline V gene (reference sequence). This CDR3 has 13 residues. The CDR3 bases are TGTGCCAGTAGTAAGGCCGGGGGCGAAAAACTGTTTTTT. Translating gives CASSKAGGEKLFF.

The V call is TRBV18, the J call TRBJ2-3, with D perhaps matching TRBD2 (5 bases). Trimming took 3 bases from V and 6 from J, leaving 22 bases between them. This CDR3 has 17 residues. Germline-derived CDR1 and CDR2 are KGHSH and LQKENI. The CDR3 sequence: CASSPLGGPRSGDTQYF. The CDR3 DNA reads as TGTGCCAGCTCACCCTTAGGCGGGCCTAGGTCAGGCGATACGCAGTATTTT.

This clone was seen just once. The chain has TRBV30 and TRBJ2-1; a weak D match, TRBD2 (5 bases). Trimming removed 5 bases from V and 9 bases from J, with 11 bases in between. The CDR3 totals 11 residues. Germline CDR1 reads GTSNPN; CDR2 reads SVGIG (reference sequence). The CDR3 sequence is CAWSMGSEQFF. The CDR3 nucleotides read TGTGCCTGGTCGATGGGGAGTGAGCAGTTCTTC. The whole variable domain, filled in from reference TRBV30 and TRBJ2-1, reads SQTIHQWPATLVQPVGSPLSLECTVEGTSNPNLYWYRQAAGRGLQLLFYSVGIGQISSEVPQNLSASRPQDRQFILSSKKLLLSDSGFYLCAWSMGSEQFFGPGTRLTVL.

The V call is TRBV6-5, the J call TRBJ2-5; maybe TRBD2 (6 bases). The CDR3 totals 14 residues. Germline V lookup: CDR1 MNHEY, CDR2 SVGAGI. Trimming stripped 1 base from V and 3 bases from J, with 9 bases between. The CDR3 DNA sequence: TGTGCCAGCAGTTACTGGCGGGGAAAAGAGACCCAGTACTTC. Its protein is CASSYWRGKETQYF.

The chain employs TRBV11-1 and TRBJ2-3; TRBD2 aligns across 8 bases. Per the germline V gene, CDR1 is SGHAT and CDR2 is FQDESV (reference sequence). The ends lost 2 bases at V and 5 bases at J; junction bases unmatched: 3. CDR3 length: 14 amino acids. CDR3 DNA: TGTGCCAGCAGCTTAAAGCGGGAGTTAGATACGCAGTATTTT. Translated, it gives CASSLKRELDTQYF.

V is TRBV7-2 and J is TRBJ2-3; no clear D gene. V shed 5 bases and J shed 0 bases, with 9 bases lying between them. Germline V gene lookup returns CDR1 SGHTA and CDR2 FQGNSA. The CDR3 spans 14 residues. The CDR3: CASSPLASTDTQYF. In nucleotides, the CDR3 is TGTGCCAGCAGCCCCTTAGCTAGCACAGATACGCAGTATTTT.

This chain uses TRBV21-1 with TRBJ2-2; TRBD2, as called in the table, went unchecked against the DNA. TRBV21-1 is a documented pseudogene. The CDR3 loop spans 14 amino acids. This chain's CDR3 is CASSSRACAGELFF. CDR3 nucleotide sequence: TGTGCCAGCAGCAGTCGCGCGTGCGCCGGGGAGCTGTTTTTT.

The chain couples TRBV30 to TRBJ1-5, with D possibly matching TRBD1 (5 bases). V lost 5 bases and J 3 bases, leaving 11 bases between the germline ends. In germline, CDR1 is GTSNPN, CDR2 SVGIG (reference sequence). The CDR3 spans 13 residues. Written as DNA, the CDR3 is TGTGCCTGGGGGGCAGGTCACAATCAGCCCCAGCATTTT. Translated: CAWGAGHNQPQHF.

This chain connects TRBV19 to TRBJ1-2; 9 bases agree with TRBD1. Trimming cost V 5 bases and J 8 bases; bases outside gene matches: 15. There are 16 residues in the CDR3. Germline V lookup: CDR1 LNHDA, CDR2 SQIVND (reference sequence). CDR3 region: CASSPGTGRDLDGYTF. CDR3 sequence (DNA): TGTGCCAGTAGTCCCGGGACAGGGAGGGATCTAGACGGCTACACCTTC.

V and J are TRBV11-2 and TRBJ2-7; no clear D gene. V shed 3 bases and J shed 4 bases, with 10 bases lying between them. The CDR3 is 13 residues long. Germline values: CDR1 SGHAT, CDR2 FQNNGV. The CDR3 region has the DNA TGTGCCAGCAGCTTTGATAGGGTTTACGAGCAGTACTTC. Translation gives CASSFDRVYEQYF.